These T cell receptor beta chains were read from a single sample in a study of shared clonotypes between healthy human individuals. TCRdb's copy holds only in-frame clones and misses some; the assay was immunoSEQ multiplex PCR. The sample lists 2 million to 3 million clones; over 85% were seen once. Sequencing was carried out using naive CD4+ T cells from PBMCs. These receptors all come from a young man in good health. Some clones in this sample may be carry-over from other donors' samples. Each CDR3 is given with its conserved first and last residue. A D gene is named only where the DNA matches it firmly. The size entry is marked missing in some rows and otherwise reads once, few, many or a size class.

d_call	v_call	clone_size	j_call	cdr3_aa	cdr3_nt
-	TRBV9	-	TRBJ2-7	CASSVEIGSSYEQYF	TGTGCCAGCAGCGTAGAGATTGGGAGCTCCTACGAGCAGTACTTC
-	TRBV20-1	-	TRBJ2-7	CSASVTYEQYF	TGCAGTGCCTCAGTTACATACGAGCAGTACTTC
-	TRBV15	-	TRBJ1-5	CATSRDSWTERQPQHF	TGTGCCACCAGCAGAGATAGTTGGACGGAGCGGCAGCCCCAGCATTTT
TRBD1	TRBV27	-	TRBJ1-1	CASIPGQGWANTEAFF	TGTGCCAGCATCCCGGGACAGGGGTGGGCGAACACTGAAGCTTTCTTT
-	TRBV27	-	TRBJ2-3	CASSFWTATSTDTQYF	TGTGCCAGCAGTTTTTGGACTGCGACTAGCACAGATACGCAGTATTTT
-	TRBV19	-	TRBJ1-5	CASTPAGGGVGQPQHF	TGTGCCAGTACCCCGGCAGGTGGGGGTGTCGGGCAGCCCCAGCATTTT
-	TRBV28	-	TRBJ2-7	CASTIGRERYF	TGTGCCAGCACCATCGGAAGAGAGCGGTACTTC
-	TRBV5-5	once	TRBJ2-4	CASSLTGPNIQYF	TGTGCCAGCAGCTTGACAGGGCCTAACATTCAGTACTTC
-	TRBV18	-	TRBJ1-2	CASSPGVGGAVDYGYTF	TGTGCCAGCTCACCAGGCGTGGGGGGGGCTGTCGACTATGGCTACACCTTC
TRBD1	TRBV19	-	TRBJ2-2	CASSIYRGATGELFF	TGTGCCAGTAGTATCTACAGGGGGGCGACCGGGGAGCTGTTTTTT
-	TRBV9	-	TRBJ2-2	CASSVPRQLLNTGELFF	TGTGCCAGCAGCGTACCTCGACAGCTATTGAACACCGGGGAGCTGTTTTTT
TRBD1	TRBV4-1	-	TRBJ1-5	CASSQDRAGQGRQPQHF	TGCGCCAGCAGCCAAGATAGGGCTGGACAGGGACGCCAGCCCCAGCATTTT
-	TRBV28	-	TRBJ2-5	CASSTQGGETQYF	TGTGCCAGCAGCACACAGGGCGGGGAGACCCAGTACTTC
-	TRBV18	-	TRBJ2-1	CASSRVRDGARREQFF	TGTGCCAGCTCACGTGTCCGGGACGGGGCCCGGCGGGAGCAGTTCTTC
-	TRBV5-1	-	TRBJ2-7	CASSLGRSSYEQYF	TGCGCCAGCAGCTTGGGCCGGAGCTCCTACGAGCAGTACTTC
-	TRBV28	-	TRBJ1-1	CASSLGRNTEAFF	TGTGCCAGCAGTTTGGGCAGGAACACTGAAGCTTTCTTT
TRBD1	TRBV2	-	TRBJ2-7	CASSASPRTGSTNEQYF	TGTGCCAGCAGTGCCAGCCCACGGACAGGGTCTACAAACGAGCAGTACTTC
TRBD1	TRBV30	-	TRBJ1-1	CAWTPAPLRDRDNTEAFF	TGTGCCTGGACTCCCGCCCCCTTGAGGGACAGGGATAACACTGAAGCTTTCTTT
TRBD1	TRBV28	-	TRBJ1-5	CASRPGQVNQPQHF	TGTGCCAGCAGACCGGGACAGGTCAATCAGCCCCAGCATTTT
TRBD2	TRBV6-5	-	TRBJ2-1	CASGQTSGRNEQFF	TGTGCCAGCGGCCAGACTAGCGGGAGAAATGAGCAGTTCTTC
-	TRBV18	-	TRBJ2-7	CASSPSVGNEQYF	TGTGCCAGCTCACCAAGCGTGGGAAACGAGCAGTACTTC
-	TRBV30	-	TRBJ1-6	CAWSPPPSRAGSFNSPLHF	TGTGCCTGGAGTCCCCCTCCATCACGGGCAGGGAGTTTTAACTCACCCCTCCACTTT
-	TRBV6-1	-	TRBJ1-1	CASSESNWQGNTEAFF	TGTGCCAGCAGTGAATCTAACTGGCAGGGGAACACTGAAGCTTTCTTT
-	TRBV28	-	TRBJ1-2	CASSFSGAGNYGYTF	TGTGCCAGCAGTTTCTCTGGGGCGGGGAACTATGGCTACACCTTC
-	TRBV5-1	-	TRBJ2-1	CASSSPRIELAWDEQFF	TGCGCCAGCAGCTCCCCGAGAATAGAACTAGCCTGGGATGAGCAGTTCTTC
TRBD1	TRBV11-2	once	TRBJ1-4	CASSLVGTGKGEKLFF	TGTGCCAGCAGCTTAGTAGGGACAGGGAAGGGAGAAAAACTGTTTTTT
-	TRBV4-3	-	TRBJ2-1	CASSQSREPPYNEQFF	TGCGCCAGCAGTCAGAGCCGGGAGCCACCCTACAATGAGCAGTTCTTC
TRBD2	TRBV27	-	TRBJ2-2	CASSPILTSGTNTGELFF	TGTGCCAGCAGTCCTATCTTGACTAGCGGGACGAACACCGGGGAGCTGTTTTTT
-	TRBV6-6	-	TRBJ2-7	CASARGPPRSYEQYF	TGTGCCAGCGCCCGTGGACCCCCTAGGAGCTACGAGCAGTACTTC
TRBD1	TRBV5-8	once	TRBJ2-7	CASSSHRDRSTEQYF	TGTGCCAGCAGCTCCCACCGGGACAGGTCGACCGAGCAGTACTTC
-	TRBV27	-	TRBJ2-2	CASSLGRVNTGELFF	TGTGCCAGCAGTTTGGGCAGGGTGAACACCGGGGAGCTGTTTTTT
-	TRBV7-3	-	TRBJ2-5	CASSPGQTWGETQYF	TGTGCCAGCAGCCCGGGACAAACCTGGGGGGAGACCCAGTACTTC
TRBD1	TRBV5-3	-	TRBJ1-4	CARSSKGASALGEKLFF	TGTGCCAGAAGTTCCAAGGGGGCATCGGCGCTTGGTGAAAAACTGTTTTTT
-	TRBV28	once	TRBJ1-2	CASSSEGGAAGYGYTF	TGTGCCAGCAGTTCCGAGGGGGGCGCCGCGGGCTATGGCTACACCTTC
-	TRBV19	-	TRBJ2-1	CASSIDTSSYNEQFF	TGTGCCAGTAGTATAGATACAAGCTCCTACAATGAGCAGTTCTTC
-	TRBV27	-	TRBJ1-1	CASSFYQAGRTEAFF	TGTGCCAGCAGTTTTTATCAGGCCGGGAGGACTGAAGCTTTCTTT
-	TRBV6-5	-	TRBJ1-1	CASSRTGNTEAFF	TGTGCCAGCAGTCGAACAGGGAACACTGAAGCTTTCTTT
-	TRBV5-1	-	TRBJ2-7	CASSFHRDKQVSYEQYF	TGCGCCAGCAGCTTCCACAGAGATAAACAGGTCTCCTACGAGCAGTACTTC
-	TRBV30	few	TRBJ2-2	CAFPFTGNTGELFF	TGTGCCTTCCCATTTACGGGGAACACCGGGGAGCTGTTTTTT
-	TRBV9	-	TRBJ2-3	CASSVKPGGGTDTQYF	TGTGCCAGCAGCGTAAAGCCAGGAGGGGGCACAGATACGCAGTATTTT
-	TRBV10-2	-	TRBJ2-5	CASRQTGQETQYF	TGCGCCAGCAGACAGACAGGCCAAGAGACCCAGTACTTC
TRBD1	TRBV30	few	TRBJ2-2	CARQGNTGELFF	TGTGCCCGACAGGGGAACACCGGGGAGCTGTTTTTT
-	TRBV4-2	-	TRBJ2-7	CASRLGAEANSYEQYF	TGTGCCAGCCGCCTGGGGGCCGAAGCGAACTCCTACGAGCAGTACTTC
-	TRBV5-1	once	TRBJ1-2	CASSFEGAGYGYTF	TGCGCCAGCAGCTTCGAAGGGGCGGGTTATGGCTACACCTTC
TRBD2	TRBV28	-	TRBJ2-3	CATQVSLSSGRADTQYF	TGTGCCACCCAAGTTTCCCTATCTAGCGGGAGGGCAGATACGCAGTATTTT
TRBD2	TRBV7-9	-	TRBJ2-1	CASSLGPQREGYEQFF	TGTGCCAGCAGCTTAGGGCCCCAGCGGGAGGGCTATGAGCAGTTCTTC
-	TRBV5-4	-	TRBJ2-7	CASSLVAAIGYEQYF	TGTGCCAGCAGCTTGGTAGCCGCAATAGGTTACGAGCAGTACTTC
-	TRBV7-3	once	TRBJ1-2	CASSLSPQSNYGYTF	TGTGCCAGCAGCTTAAGTCCGCAATCGAACTATGGCTACACCTTC
-	TRBV7-9	-	TRBJ2-7	CASSATGISYEQYF	TGTGCCAGCAGCGCAACAGGAATCTCCTACGAGCAGTACTTC
TRBD2	TRBV2	-	TRBJ2-7	CACRTSERSSYEQYF	TGTGCCTGCAGGACTAGCGAAAGGAGCTCCTACGAGCAGTACTTC